This is a list of T cell receptor beta chains from one sample in a study of T cell responses to AZD1222 COVID-19 vaccine. Using immunoSEQ multiplex PCR, the repertoire was profiled, and TCRdb retains in-frame clones only, with some absent. The table has about 150,000 clones, around 89% seen once. Here the sequenced sample was peripheral blood, taken on day 0 of AZD1222 vaccination. Receptors originate from an adult in good health. CDR3s leave out the opening cysteine and the closing phenylalanine or tryptophan. The order of the fields is clone size, V gene, J gene, CDR3 protein. Size tells how often a clone was seen (once, few, many) or the class of an expanded clone, and some rows leave it out.

few	TRBV2	TRBJ1-5	ASGGQGGNQPQH
-	TRBV2	TRBJ1-1	ASSGGLGLILNTEAF
few	TRBV7-9	TRBJ2-2	ARNPSSGANTGELF
-	TRBV5-1	TRBJ2-5	ASSKWPEETQY
-	TRBV28	TRBJ1-3	ASSPGTAGVNTIY
-	TRBV2	TRBJ2-7	ASREGQGPTYEQY
few	TRBV6-5	TRBJ1-1	ASIPGGVNTEAF
-	TRBV10-1	TRBJ2-7	ASSTGGDRSEQY
-	TRBV28	TRBJ2-7	ASSDLRRGGYEQY
-	TRBV7-2	TRBJ2-5	ASSLVARVETQY
-	TRBV6-5	TRBJ2-7	ASSSPTSGGYEQY
-	TRBV7-8	TRBJ1-1	ASSPSPGEAEAF
-	TRBV7-6	TRBJ2-5	ASSLGGTSVVQY
-	TRBV7-2	TRBJ1-6	ASSQGHLNSPLH
-	TRBV19	TRBJ2-3	ASSIPYSRSSTDTQY
-	TRBV5-1	TRBJ1-2	ASSLAAMAGTGYGYT
-	TRBV20-1	TRBJ1-1	SAVYGIEAF
-	TRBV3-1/TRBV3-2	TRBJ2-7	ASSNWDSPYEQY
-	TRBV5-1	TRBJ2-5	ASHRTGDQETQY
-	TRBV7-2	TRBJ2-1	ASSRVGRSYNEQF
-	TRBV2	TRBJ2-7	ASRGPYEQY
-	TRBV7-2	TRBJ2-2	ASSRQGASTGELF
-	TRBV28	TRBJ1-4	ASGTPATNEKLF
-	TRBV4-1	TRBJ2-7	ASSQVGVQY
-	TRBV12-3/TRBV12-4	TRBJ2-5	ASSLRETQY